The 8 T cell receptor beta chains below were found in one sample sequenced in a study of T cells in Graves' hyperthyroidism and ophthalmopathy. Amplification yielded TCR beta CDR3 regions, with RNA transcripts as the source. The HTBI set primed first-round TCR CDR3 RT-PCR. Via MiXCR, TCRdb re-called the multiplex PCR reads, giving one row per CDR3 protein. The data hold a few hundred thousand distinct CDR3 sequences, with about 16% observed a single time. Sequencing used blood. The receptors shown here come from a woman aged 60-70 years with Graves' ophthalmopathy.

The chain combines TRBV3-1 with TRBJ2-4; weak D call: TRBD2 (5 bases). The CDR3 contains 18 residues. CDR1 and CDR2 from the germline V gene are LGHDT and YNNKEL (reference sequence). V lost 0 bases to trimming and J lost 0 bases, with 15 bases between them. CDR3 in DNA: TGTGCCAGCAGCCAAGACTACTCGGCCGGAGGAGCCAAAAACATTCAGTACTTC. Protein product: CASSQDYSAGGAKNIQYF.

This clonotype was seen many times. V and J are TRBV20-1 and TRBJ2-7; D is ambiguous. V gave up 5 bases and J gave up 0 bases, with 17 bases separating them. CDR3 length equals 15 residues. Germline CDR1 DFQATT, CDR2 SNEGSKA (reference sequence). The CDR3 DNA sequence: TGCAGTGCTGACACTGTCACGGCCGCCTCCTACGAGCAGTACTTC. Translating gives CSADTVTAASYEQYF.

This clonotype was seen a handful of times. V and J are TRBV6-1 and TRBJ2-2; the D is unclear. V was clipped by 6 bases and J by 4 bases, with 15 bases between them. Germline V gene sequence: CDR1 MNHNS, CDR2 SASEGT. CDR3 length: 15 residues. The CDR3 sequence: CASRSPGPSTGELFF. CDR3 nucleotides: TGTGCCAGCAGAAGCCCAGGTCCGAGCACCGGGGAGCTGTTTTTT.

This clonotype was found many times. The chain uses TRBV27 and TRBJ2-7, with D possibly being TRBD1 (6 bases). Germline assignment: CDR1 MNHEY and CDR2 SMNVEV (reference sequence). V shed 3 bases and J shed 2 bases, with 11 bases lying between them. This CDR3 region has 14 residues. CDR3 sequence reads: CASSFRGEAYEQYF. CDR3 bases: TGTGCCAGCAGTTTCAGGGGTGAGGCCTACGAGCAGTACTTC.

This clonotype was counted at least ten times. J is TRBJ2-1 and V is TRBV2, with 7 bases matching TRBD2. Germline V gives CDR1 SNHLY, CDR2 FYNNEI. The CDR3 consists of 15 residues. J lost 3 bases, V lost 2 bases, and 4 bases had no gene match. The chain's CDR3 is CASSERAGFYNEQFF. The DNA for the CDR3 is TGTGCCAGCAGTGAACGAGCGGGGTTCTACAATGAGCAGTTCTTC.

This chain connects TRBV6-5 to TRBJ2-1; the D is unclear. This CDR3 region has 16 residues. Germline values: CDR1 MNHEY, CDR2 SVGAGI. V was trimmed by 2 bases and J by 7 bases, leaving 18 bases between them. This CDR3 is CASSYRRRALGNEQFF. The CDR3 DNA is TGTGCCAGCAGTTACCGGAGACGGGCTTTAGGAAATGAGCAGTTCTTC.

This clonotype was seen many times. The junction does not match germline at one end; this may be a read error. The chain is built from TRBV7-3 and TRBJ2-5; TRBD2 might be the D (5 bases). Germline values: CDR1 SGHTA, CDR2 FQGTGA. The CDR3 is 13 amino acids. This CDR3 is CARSYWPGETQYF. In DNA form, the CDR3 reads TGTGCCCGCAGCTATTGGCCGGGGGAGACCCAGTACTTC.

This clonotype was observed many times. This chain uses TRBV2 with TRBJ1-5; D uncertain. V shed 5 bases and J shed 7 bases, with 15 bases lying between them. The V gene's germline CDR1 is SNHLY and CDR2 FYNNEI. The CDR3 sequence is 14 residues long. The CDR3 sequence: CASSRPLGGQPQHF. The CDR3 bases are TGTGCCAGCAGTAGACCCCTTGGAGGGCAGCCCCAGCATTTT. Complete variable domain (other parts from reference TRBV2 and TRBJ1-5): EPEVTQTPSHQVTQMGQEVILRCVPISNHLYFYWYRQILGQKVEFLVSFYNNEISEKSEIFDDQFSVERPDGSNFTLKIRSTKLEDSAMYFCASSRPLGGQPQHFGDGTRLSIL.